This T cell receptor (beta chain) was recovered during a study of control samples from healthy donors and cancer patients. Clones were read by immunoSEQ multiplex PCR, and TCRdb kept only the in-frame ones, dropping some. The data show about 98,000 clones, 75% to 85% seen once. The CDR3 extends over 11 amino acids. Trimming removed 7 bases at V and 6 bases at J, with 10 bases between. From germline, CDR1 is SGHAT and CDR2 FQNNGV. The sequenced material came from blood. This chain uses TRBV11-2 with TRBJ2-7; D unclear. This sequence originates from a woman aged 30 to 39 in good health. CDR3 protein: CASTVSGEQYF. DNA for the CDR3: TGTGCCAGCACCGTCTCCGGCGAGCAGTACTTC.